This passage covers 15 T cell receptor beta chains from one sample sequenced in a study of T cell changes during pregnancy in multiple sclerosis. Profiled with immunoSEQ multiplex PCR; TCRdb holds only in-frame clones, not every one. Among nearly 45,000 clones listed, roughly 96% were seen once. The sequenced sample was peripheral blood, obtained in the second trimester of pregnancy. The receptors were gathered from a female donor with multiple sclerosis, enrolled in a pregnancy study.

The V and J genes are TRBV27 and TRBJ2-7; possibly TRBD2 for D (5 bases). V was shortened by 1 base and J by 3 bases, with 10 bases between the two germline ends. The CDR3 runs 14 residues. Germline V gives CDR1 MNHEY, CDR2 SMNVEV (reference sequence). CDR3 in DNA: TGTGCCAGCAGTTTATTCGGGGTGGGCTACGAGCAGTACTTC. Amino acids: CASSLFGVGYEQYF.

About this clone itself: One junction end does not reproduce the germline sequence, and a read error may be involved. The chain is built from TRBV11-3 and TRBJ2-7; TRBD2 matches at 15 bases. Germline-derived CDR1 and CDR2 are SGHNT and YENEEA. The CDR3 sequence is 17 residues long. The CDR3 sequence is CASSLEGTSGRTYEQYF. The CDR3 bases are TGTGCCAGCAGCCTAGAGGGGACTAGCGGGAGGACCTACGAGCAGTACTTC.

This chain connects TRBV7-7 to TRBJ2-5, with 7 nucleotides matching TRBD2. After removal of 6 bases from V and 0 bases from J, the junction contained 7 bases not matched to a gene. This CDR3 contains 15 residues. Germline loops: CDR1 SSHAT, CDR2 FNYEAQ (reference sequence). The CDR3 DNA reads TGTGCCAGCAGTCGTCAGCGGGGTCACCAAGAGACCCAGTACTTC. Its translation is CASSRQRGHQETQYF.

The chain uses TRBV28 and TRBJ1-1; D unclear. The ends were cut back, 3 bases at V and 0 bases at J, with 14 bases in the middle. The germline CDR1 and CDR2 sequences are MDHEN and SYDVKM. This CDR3 contains 16 residues. The CDR3 here is CASSLDFRQMNTEAFF. CDR3 sequence (DNA): TGTGCCAGCAGTTTGGATTTTAGACAAATGAACACTGAAGCTTTCTTT.

V is TRBV7-2 and J is TRBJ1-1; D is uncertain. Trimming stripped 0 bases from V and 1 base from J, with 21 bases between. Germline lookup yields CDR1 SGHTA and CDR2 FQGNSA. This CDR3 comprises 19 residues. The CDR3 coding sequence is TGTGCCAGCAGCTTAGCGCTAGGGCCCTTCCCGGGGAGGAACACTGAAGCTTTCTTT. It is translated as CASSLALGPFPGRNTEAFF.

The genes are TRBV10-3 and TRBJ1-6; D not certain. V was clipped by 10 bases and J by 0 bases, with 13 bases between them. This CDR3 comprises 15 residues. The germline V gene has CDR1 ENHRY and CDR2 SYGVKD. DNA for the CDR3: TGTGCCACCCGCCCCGCCTACTCCTATAATTCACCCCTCCACTTT. It specifies CATRPAYSYNSPLHF.

In regard to this clone: At one boundary the junction diverges from the germline segment, which might be a read error. J is TRBJ2-3 and V is TRBV18; weak D call: TRBD1 (6 bases). The CDR3 extends over 14 amino acids. Germline V lookup: CDR1 KGHSH, CDR2 LQKENI. CDR3 amino acids: CASSPPPGVDTQYF. The CDR3 nucleotides read TGTGCCAGCTCTCCACCCCCAGGGGTAGATACGCAGTATTTT.

The rearrangement joins TRBV19 to TRBJ2-5, with 9 bases identical to TRBD1. The CDR3 has 13 amino acids. Germline trimming cut 6 bases from V and 4 bases from J; bases unmatched to any gene: 3. Germline loops: CDR1 LNHDA, CDR2 SQIVND (reference sequence). The CDR3 region is CASSRTGAETQYF. The CDR3 coding sequence is TGTGCCAGTAGCCGGACAGGGGCAGAGACCCAGTACTTC.

The genes are TRBV7-7 and TRBJ2-1; TRBD2 agrees at 8 bases. Per the germline V gene, CDR1 is SSHAT and CDR2 is FNYEAQ (reference sequence). The CDR3 runs to 17 residues. Losses at the gene ends were 0 bases for V and 5 bases for J; bases not matched to a gene: 9. In DNA, the CDR3 is TGTGCCAGCAGCTTAGCCCCCCCAAGCGGGGGTAACAATGAGCAGTTCTTC. As protein: CASSLAPPSGGNNEQFF.

V is TRBV28 and J is TRBJ1-4, with D maybe TRBD1 (5 bases). CDR1 MDHEN and CDR2 SYDVKM come from the germline V gene. This CDR3 is built from 15 residues. Trimming left V 8 bases short and J 5 bases short, with 18 bases between. CDR3 amino acids: CASVPGGVSNEKLFF. The CDR3 DNA is TGTGCCAGCGTCCCCGGGGGGGTCTCGAATGAAAAACTGTTTTTT. Combining the CDR3 with reference TRBV28 and TRBJ1-4 gives the whole variable domain DVKVTQSSRYLVKRTGEKVFLECVQDMDHENMFWYRQDPGLGLRLIYFSYDVKMKEKGDIPEGYSVSREKKERFSLILESASTNQTSMYLCASVPGGVSNEKLFFGSGTQLSVL.

V gene TRBV7-6 combines with J gene TRBJ2-5, with TRBD1 matching 8 bases. The ends lost 3 bases at V and 5 bases at J; junction bases unmatched: 5. The germline gives CDR1 SGHVS, CDR2 FNYEAQ. This CDR3 contains 14 residues. CDR3 loop: CASSFATGAETQYF. The CDR3 DNA sequence: TGTGCCAGCAGCTTTGCGACAGGGGCTGAGACCCAGTACTTC.

The chain is built from TRBV7-9 and TRBJ1-1, with 7 bases identical to TRBD1. Germline CDR1 SEHNR, CDR2 FQNEAQ (reference sequence). The CDR3 has 15 amino acids. V dropped 5 bases and J dropped 1; count of bases not matched to a gene: 7. The CDR3 sequence is CASSLTGAANTEAFF. CDR3 coding DNA: TGTGCCAGCAGCCTAACAGGGGCCGCGAACACTGAAGCTTTCTTT.

V usage is TRBV19 and J usage is TRBJ2-2, with 12 nucleotides matching TRBD1. This CDR3 spans 18 amino acids. Germline lookup yields CDR1 LNHDA and CDR2 SQIVND (reference sequence). J lost 8 bases, V lost 2 bases, and 12 bases had no gene match. The CDR3 sequence is CASSITGQGANNHGELFF. The CDR3 DNA reads TGTGCCAGTAGTATAACGGGACAGGGGGCGAATAATCATGGGGAGCTGTTTTTT.

This chain joins TRBV28 and TRBJ2-1; tentative D call: TRBD2 (6 bases). The CDR3 length is 15 residues. Germline lookup yields CDR1 MDHEN and CDR2 SYDVKM. The ends were cut back, 4 bases at V and 8 bases at J, with 18 bases in the middle. CDR3 amino acids: CASSSPGFTGDEQFF. The CDR3 bases are TGTGCCAGCAGTTCTCCGGGATTTACGGGGGATGAGCAGTTCTTC.

The rearrangement links TRBV28 to TRBJ2-7; unclear D gene. The CDR3 consists of 13 residues. Germline V lookup: CDR1 MDHEN, CDR2 SYDVKM. V gave up 2 bases and J gave up 0 bases, with 5 bases separating them. CDR3 in DNA: TGTGCCAGCAGTTTACAAGCCTCCTACGAGCAGTACTTC. It is translated as CASSLQASYEQYF.